Below, 9 T cell receptor beta chains from the same sample are listed, as sequenced in a study of vaccination and CD4 T cells after COVID-19. These receptors have no identified antigens. Regarding treatment: approximately 9-day PBMC culture with coronavirus spike peptide pools or control peptides (ViraFEST assay). With the Oncomine TCR Beta short-read assay, DNA from cultured CD4+ T cells was sequenced. One entry per CDR3 protein results from TCRdb running MiXCR on the PCR reads. The sample holds 9,500 to 15,000 distinct CDR3 sequences, roughly 58% seen once. Sequenced sample: CD4+ T cells from blood, cultured in vitro. The receptors shown here come from a human donor who had recovered from COVID-19.

This clonotype was found a few times. The chain has TRBV6-1 and TRBJ2-3; D call uncertain. The CDR3 runs 14 residues. V shed 7 bases and J shed 6 bases, with 17 bases lying between them. The germline gives CDR1 MNHNS, CDR2 SASEGT. The CDR3 here is CASTSRSSGDTQYF. In nucleotides, the CDR3 is TGTGCCAGCACCTCGAGGTCTTCCGGTGATACGCAGTATTTT.

This clonotype was recorded a few times. As DNA, the CDR3 is TGTGCCAGCAGTTCCAGGGGGCGCATAGAGACCCAGTACTTC. Amino acid sequence: CASSSRGRIETQYF. The V call is TRBV2, the J call TRBJ2-5; 8 nucleotides align to TRBD1. There are 14 residues in the CDR3. Germline assignment: CDR1 SNHLY and CDR2 FYNNEI. The V gene end was trimmed by 5 bases and the J gene end by 4 bases; junction bases not matched to a gene: 6.

This chain joins TRBV4-1 and TRBJ2-3; maybe TRBD2 (6 bases). From germline, CDR1 is MGHRA and CDR2 YSYEKL. Trimming took off 2 bases at V and 0 bases at J, with 24 bases between the two ends. The CDR3 is made up of 20 amino acids. This CDR3 reads CASSQRPRRGVSPSTDTQYF. CDR3 nucleotide sequence: TGCGCCAGCAGCCAAAGGCCCCGTCGCGGGGTATCTCCTAGCACAGATACGCAGTATTTT.

V is TRBV14 and J is TRBJ1-5, with D possibly matching TRBD1 (6 bases). CDR1 is SGHDN and CDR2 is FVKESK in the germline V gene. The CDR3 length is 18 residues. V lost 2 bases and J 0 bases, leaving 17 bases between the germline ends. CDR3 DNA sequence: TGTGCCAGCAGCCAAAGGGTCAGGGGACTCTATAGCAATCAGCCCCAGCATTTT. Amino acids: CASSQRVRGLYSNQPQHF.

The chain uses TRBV5-1 and TRBJ2-1, with 7 positions matching TRBD1. The V gene's germline CDR1 is SGHRS and CDR2 YFSETQ. V dropped 3 bases and J dropped 6; count of bases not matched to a gene: 3. This CDR3 contains 13 residues. This CDR3 reads CASSSWTGNEQFF. DNA for the CDR3: TGCGCCAGCAGCTCATGGACAGGCAATGAGCAGTTCTTC.

The chain carries TRBV28 and TRBJ1-2, with D unresolved. The CDR3 is made up of 16 amino acids. V lost 6 bases and J 8 bases, leaving 25 bases between the germline ends. CDR1 MDHEN and CDR2 SYDVKM come from the germline V gene. The CDR3 protein is CASRLSGSFRDPGYTF. CDR3 sequence (DNA): TGTGCCAGCAGATTGTCGGGCTCTTTTCGCGATCCGGGCTACACCTTC.

This clonotype showed up just a few times. This chain connects TRBV6-1 to TRBJ1-1; no reliable D call. Germline CDR1 MNHNS, CDR2 SASEGT. CDR3 length equals 11 residues. Trimming took 6 bases from V and 1 from J, leaving 3 bases between them. The CDR3 protein is CASRQNTEAFF. CDR3 DNA: TGTGCCAGCAGACAGAACACTGAAGCTTTCTTT.

This clonotype was counted between two and nine times. The V call is TRBV20-1, the J call TRBJ2-7; TRBD2 aligns across 7 bases. The CDR3 totals 15 residues. V dropped 6 bases and J dropped 1; count of bases not matched to a gene: 12. CDR1 and CDR2 from the germline V gene are DFQATT and SNEGSKA (reference sequence). CDR3 coding DNA: TGCAGTGCCACAAAGCCGCATAGCGGGTCCTACGAGCAGTACTTC. Translating gives CSATKPHSGSYEQYF.

This clonotype showed up just once. This chain connects TRBV28 to TRBJ1-5, with 10 bases fitting TRBD1. Germline CDR1 reads MDHEN; CDR2 reads SYDVKM. CDR3 length: 14 amino acids. V trimming: 5 bases; J trimming: 6 bases; junction bases outside the gene matches: 4. Here the CDR3 DNA reads TGTGCCAGCAGTCCCGGGACAGGGGTTCAGCCCCAGCATTTT. This translates into CASSPGTGVQPQHF.